What follows is one T cell receptor (beta chain) and its context. The antigen is unknown. CDR3 length: 16 amino acids. Germline lookup yields CDR1 SGDLS and CDR2 YYNGEE. Unmatched junction bases numbered 4, after V lost 0 bases and J lost 3 bases. The sample comes from a study of vaccination and CD4 T cells after COVID-19. General study points: The study sampled relatively few convalescent patients and omitted early post-infection timepoints.

CD4+ T cells that had been cultured provided DNA sequenced with the Oncomine TCR Beta short-read assay. TCRdb reprocessed the PCR reads with MiXCR, giving one entry per CDR3 protein. The sample records 14,000 to 15,000 distinct CDR3 sequences, around 44% being singletons. Treatment indicated: roughly ten-day PBMC culture with coronavirus spike peptide pools or control peptides (ViraFEST assay). ViraFEST sequenced TCRs after peptide-pool expansion of antigen-specific T cells. The chain recombines TRBV9 with TRBJ1-5, with 9 positions matching TRBD1. This TCR was recovered from a human donor who had recovered from COVID-19. The sequenced material came from CD4+ T cells from blood, cultured in vitro. In DNA form, the CDR3 reads TGTGCCAGCAGCGTAGATGGGACAGGGATCAATCAGCCCCAGCATTTT. Translating it yields CASSVDGTGINQPQHF.